This TCR beta chain was obtained from a study of cytomegalovirus exposure and HLA in healthy donors. Study-wide background: Most donors, roughly 84% of over 300 genotyped, fell in the Caucasian-associated ancestry cluster.

J gave up 9 bases and V 4 bases, and 12 bases lay outside the gene matches. The CDR3 is 15 amino acids. The V gene's germline CDR1 is SGHRS and CDR2 YFSETQ. This clone turned up a few times. Its antigen remains unknown. The donors were healthy bone marrow donors. Broader study findings: Some TCR beta chains (over 150 of them) were listed as cytomegalovirus-associated.

The PCR was carried out with 60 Vbeta primers and 13 Jbeta primers. Profiling relied on immunoSEQ multiplex PCR, and the TCRdb table lists in-frame clones only, not all of them. The sample has around 140,000 clones, about 10% seen once. This chain joins TRBV5-1 and TRBJ2-4; 8 bases map to TRBD2. The origin of this receptor is a woman aged 40-49 years in good health and CMV-seropositive. What was sequenced was PBMCs. The DNA for the CDR3 is TGCGCCAGCAGCCCCTCCGGACTAGCCCTCGGCATTCAGTACTTC. Encoded protein: CASSPSGLALGIQYF.